These 27 T cell receptor beta chains were sequenced from one sample in a study of shared clonotypes between healthy human individuals. Clones were sequenced by immunoSEQ multiplex PCR, and TCRdb holds only the in-frame ones, with some missing. Of about 520,000 clones listed, roughly 80% are singletons. Sequencing input: PBMCs. The receptors were sampled from a woman between 35 and 50 years old in good health. Some clones in this sample may be carry-over from other donors' samples.

V and J are TRBV11-2 and TRBJ2-2; 10 nucleotides match TRBD2. Germline CDR1 and CDR2: SGHAT and FQNNGV. The length of the CDR3 is 17 residues. V trimming: 8 bases; J trimming: 4 bases; junction bases outside the gene matches: 13. CDR3 nucleotide sequence: TGTGCCAGCGAGGAGGTGCGAGCGGGAGGGCGCACCGGGGAGCTGTTTTTT. It codes for CASEEVRAGGRTGELFF. Full variable domain (outside the CDR3, taken from reference TRBV11-2 and TRBJ2-2): EAGVAQSPRYKIIEKRQSVAFWCNPISGHATLYWYQQILGQGPKLLIQFQNNGVVDDSQLPKDRFSAERLKGVDSTLKIQPAKLEDSAVYLCASEEVRAGGRTGELFFGEGSRLTVL.

The V gene is TRBV4-1, the J gene TRBJ2-2, with 8 nucleotides matching TRBD2. Germline values: CDR1 MGHRA, CDR2 YSYEKL. V gave up 1 base and J gave up 6 bases; unmatched junction bases: 4. This CDR3 region has 15 residues. Here the CDR3 DNA reads TGCGCCAGCAGCCAAGTTAGCGGGATTGCCGGGGAGCTGTTTTTT. Translated, it gives CASSQVSGIAGELFF.

This chain links TRBV28 with TRBJ2-1; 7 bases agree with TRBD2. The CDR3 has 16 residues. Germline CDR1 reads MDHEN; CDR2 reads SYDVKM. The trim removed 6 bases at V and 10 bases at J, leaving 18 bases unmatched. The CDR3 bases are TGTGCCAGCAGCAAACAGACTAGCCAGATCGACGGGGAGCAGTTCTTC. Its translation: CASSKQTSQIDGEQFF.

The J gene is TRBJ2-1, the V gene TRBV2; 8 positions match TRBD1. J lost 6 bases, V lost 4 bases, and 14 bases had no gene match. CDR3 size: 17 residues. Germline-derived CDR1 and CDR2 are SNHLY and FYNNEI. The CDR3 bases are TGTGCCAGCAGTGGGCCAGGTTTGGGCGGGACAGGCAATGAGCAGTTCTTC. Residues: CASSGPGLGGTGNEQFF. Full variable domain (missing parts from reference TRBV2 and TRBJ2-1): EPEVTQTPSHQVTQMGQEVILRCVPISNHLYFYWYRQILGQKVEFLVSFYNNEISEKSEIFDDQFSVERPDGSNFTLKIRSTKLEDSAMYFCASSGPGLGGTGNEQFFGPGTRLTVL.

The J gene is TRBJ2-1, the V gene TRBV7-8; D is ambiguous. The germline V gene encodes CDR1 SGHVS and CDR2 FQNEAQ. CDR3 length: 12 residues. V lost 10 bases, J lost 0 bases, and 7 bases lay in between. CDR3 DNA sequence: TGTGCCACCCTCTCCTCCTACAATGAGCAGTTCTTC. It yields the protein CATLSSYNEQFF.

Of note for this clone: The likely explanation is a read error, given a far larger clone one base away. V is TRBV28 and J is TRBJ2-5; TRBD2 matches 9 bases. After removal of 5 bases from V and 5 bases from J, the junction contained 12 bases not matched to a gene. This CDR3 comprises 16 residues. Germline CDR1 MDHEN, CDR2 SYDVKM. The CDR3 DNA sequence: TGTGCCAGCAGTCCAGGGACTAGCTCGGGGCGGGAGACCCAGTACTTC. Its protein product is CASSPGTSSGRETQYF.

In this sample, this clone turned up once. Since a far larger clone is one base different, this is likely a read error. Here the CDR3 DNA reads TGTGCCGGCAGCTTAACACCCGGAGATACGCAGTATTTT. Amino acids: CAGSLTPGDTQYF. This chain uses TRBV7-3 with TRBJ2-3; D call uncertain. This CDR3 has 13 residues. The germline CDR1 and CDR2 sequences are SGHTA and FQGTGA.

Comment on this clone: A far larger clone lies a single base away; this is likely a read error. The V call is TRBV30, the J call TRBJ2-1; D is ambiguous. The V end lost 2 bases, the J end lost 4 bases, and 9 bases lay between the germline ends. The CDR3 totals 13 residues. CDR1 and CDR2 (germline): GTSNPN, SVGIG (reference sequence). The CDR3, as DNA: TGTGCCTGGAGTCTTACCGAATACAATGAGCAGTTCTTC. Residues: CAWSLTEYNEQFF.

The genes are TRBV28 and TRBJ2-1; possibly TRBD2 for D (6 bases). Deletions cut 1 base from V and 6 bases from J, with 13 bases between. This CDR3 has 15 amino acids. The V gene's germline CDR1 is MDHEN and CDR2 SYDVKM. The CDR3: CASSLSPGGANEQFF. The CDR3 DNA reads as TGTGCCAGCAGTTTATCCCCCGGCGGGGCCAATGAGCAGTTCTTC.

This rearrangement joins TRBV5-1 to TRBJ2-7; possibly TRBD2 for D (6 bases). Germline assignment: CDR1 SGHRS and CDR2 YFSETQ. With 4 bases removed from V and 4 bases from J, the gap between germline ends came to 9 bases. CDR3 length equals 12 residues. The CDR3 DNA reads as TGCGCCAGCAGCCGGGACTTTTACGAGCAGTACTTC. Translated: CASSRDFYEQYF.

Note on this clone: Other nucleotide sequences in the sample specify the same CDR3. The V gene is TRBV5-1, the J gene TRBJ1-5; D is unresolved. V gave up 4 bases and J gave up 7 bases, with 12 bases separating them. The CDR3 runs 13 residues. Germline values: CDR1 SGHRS, CDR2 YFSETQ. CDR3: CASSREGGQPQHF. The CDR3 region has the DNA TGCGCCAGCAGCCGGGAAGGTGGGCAGCCCCAGCATTTT. Combining the CDR3 with reference TRBV5-1 and TRBJ1-5 gives the whole variable domain KAGVTQTPRYLIKTRGQQVTLSCSPISGHRSVSWYQQTPGQGLQFLFEYFSETQRNKGNFPGRFSGRQFSNSRSEMNVSTLELGDSALYLCASSREGGQPQHFGDGTRLSIL.

V gene TRBV29-1 combines with J gene TRBJ2-7; TRBD2 matches at 9 bases. V trimming: 2 bases; J trimming: 4 bases; junction bases outside the gene matches: 9. Germline V gene lookup returns CDR1 SQVTM and CDR2 ANQGSEA. The CDR3 runs 15 residues. In DNA, the CDR3 is TGCAGCGTTGAATCCCGGGGTAGCGGGAGTTACGAGCAGTACTTC. Its translation: CSVESRGSGSYEQYF.

This sequence joins TRBV5-1 and TRBJ2-2, with 15 positions matching TRBD2. The CDR3 is 16 residues long. J lost 7 bases, V lost 4 bases, and 5 bases had no gene match. Germline-derived CDR1 and CDR2 are SGHRS and YFSETQ. The CDR3 DNA reads as TGCGCCAGCAGCGAGCCGGGACTAGCGGGAGGCGGGGAGCTGTTTTTT. Translating it yields CASSEPGLAGGGELFF.

This clone was seen only once. The chain has TRBV7-9 and TRBJ2-1; the match to TRBD1 covers 8 bases. V was pared by 5 bases and J by 6 bases, with 6 bases of the junction left unmatched. CDR1 and CDR2 (germline): SEHNR, FQNEAQ (reference sequence). CDR3 length: 14 amino acids. The CDR3 region is CASSQTGAGNEQFF. The CDR3 DNA reads TGTGCCAGCAGCCAGACAGGGGCGGGCAATGAGCAGTTCTTC.

The chain joins TRBV4-1 to TRBJ2-1, with 8 bases that match TRBD2. Germline V gene sequence: CDR1 MGHRA, CDR2 YSYEKL. The V segment lost 2 bases and the J segment 9 bases; nucleotides outside the gene matches: 9. The CDR3 contains 15 residues. CDR3 nucleotide sequence: TGCGCCAGCAGCCAAATCAGCGGGAGAACGGGTGAGCAGTTCTTC. Translating gives CASSQISGRTGEQFF.

The V gene is TRBV14, the J gene TRBJ2-1; D tentatively fits TRBD1 or TRBD2 (5 bases each). V was trimmed by 1 base and J by 9 bases, leaving 13 bases between them. CDR1 is SGHDN and CDR2 is FVKESK in the germline V gene. CDR3 size: 14 residues. The CDR3 region is CASSQAGTSREQFF. The DNA of the CDR3 is TGTGCCAGCAGCCAAGCCGGGACGTCCCGTGAGCAGTTCTTC.

Remarks on this clone: A far larger clone is just one base off, so this is likely a read error. The identical CDR3 is also encoded by other nucleotide sequences in the sample. The rearrangement uses TRBV7-4 and TRBJ1-5, with a tentative D call TRBD1 (6 bases). Germline CDR1 and CDR2: SGHVT and SQSDAQ. The CDR3 loop spans 13 amino acids. CDR3 DNA sequence: TGTGCTAGCAGCGAAGAGGGGGGTCAGCCCCAGCATTTT. Its translation: CASSEEGGQPQHF.

This clone was recorded once. The same CDR3 is also encoded by other DNA sequences in this sample. V and J are TRBV30 and TRBJ2-5, with a possible D match to TRBD1 (5 bases). The CDR3 runs 12 residues. Trimming removed 2 bases at V and 4 bases at J, with 8 bases between. Germline lookup yields CDR1 GTSNPN and CDR2 SVGIG (reference sequence). The CDR3 DNA reads as TGTGCCTGGAGTCCTAGGGGAGAGACCCAGTACTTC. It yields the protein CAWSPRGETQYF.

The chain joins TRBV11-2 to TRBJ2-1, with D perhaps matching TRBD1 (6 bases). Germline CDR1 reads SGHAT; CDR2 reads FQNNGV. CDR3 size: 15 residues. V lost 0 bases, J lost 7 bases, and 13 bases lay in between. The CDR3 region is CASSLDRQVVNEQFF. In DNA, the CDR3 is TGTGCCAGCAGCTTAGATCGACAGGTCGTTAATGAGCAGTTCTTC.

This chain joins TRBV9 and TRBJ1-2; 9 nucleotides line up with TRBD1. Trimming at V came to 2 bases and at J to 6 bases, leaving 2 bases not matched to a gene. Germline V gene data show CDR1 as SGDLS and CDR2 as YYNGEE. The CDR3 length is 13 residues. The CDR3 bases are TGTGCCAGCAGCGTCCGGGACAGGGATGGCTACACCTTC. Translated: CASSVRDRDGYTF.

Points on this clone: A much larger clone lies one base from this, so it may be a read error. As DNA, the CDR3 is TGTGCCAGCAAGCGACCGACAGGTCAAGGGACCCAGTACTTC. This gives the protein CASKRPTGQGTQYF. The rearrangement links TRBV6-5 to TRBJ2-5, with D tentatively TRBD1 (6 bases). The germline V gene has CDR1 MNHEY and CDR2 SVGAGI. This CDR3 contains 14 residues.

A few counts support this clone. This sequence joins TRBV6-5 and TRBJ1-2; TRBD1 agrees at 7 bases. The CDR3 loop spans 13 amino acids. V lost 6 bases to trimming and J lost 3 bases; unmatched junction nucleotides: 4. CDR1 and CDR2 from the germline V gene are MNHEY and SVGAGI. The CDR3 sequence: CASSRGQYYGYTF. CDR3 sequence (DNA): TGTGCCAGCAGCCGGGGACAGTACTATGGCTACACCTTC.

V gene TRBV4-1 combines with J gene TRBJ2-3, with TRBD1 as a possible D gene (5 bases). Germline-derived CDR1 and CDR2 are MGHRA and YSYEKL. V was pared by 2 bases and J by 2 bases, with 8 bases between. This CDR3 comprises 14 residues. CDR3 amino acids: CASSQQGTTDTQYF. DNA for the CDR3: TGCGCCAGCAGCCAACAGGGTACCACAGATACGCAGTATTTT.

A single count supports this clone. The V gene is TRBV5-1, the J gene TRBJ2-5; a weak D match, TRBD1 (6 bases). Trimming took 0 bases from V and 6 from J, leaving 12 bases between them. Germline V gives CDR1 SGHRS, CDR2 YFSETQ. The CDR3 extends over 14 amino acids. CDR3 sequence: CASSLDGQRQTQYF. The CDR3 region has the DNA TGCGCCAGCAGCTTGGATGGACAGAGGCAGACCCAGTACTTC.

This rearrangement joins TRBV18 to TRBJ1-5, with D uncertain. Germline CDR1 KGHSH, CDR2 LQKENI. CDR3 length: 13 amino acids. The V and J ends lost 3 bases and 4 bases respectively, with 7 bases between them. CDR3 DNA: TGTGCCAGCTCACCGGGCAAGAATCAGCCCCAGCATTTT. Protein sequence: CASSPGKNQPQHF.

This chain joins TRBV27 and TRBJ2-1; 7 nucleotides line up with TRBD2. Germline values: CDR1 MNHEY, CDR2 SMNVEV (reference sequence). The CDR3 is 17 residues long. V was pared by 0 bases and J by 2 bases, with 7 bases of the junction left unmatched. CDR3 DNA: TGTGCCAGCAGTTTATCGACGGCGGGAGCCCCCTACAATGAGCAGTTCTTC. Its protein product is CASSLSTAGAPYNEQFF.

The rearrangement uses TRBV29-1 and TRBJ2-3, with D possibly TRBD2 on 5 matching bases. Germline V gives CDR1 SQVTM, CDR2 ANQGSEA. The CDR3 is 18 amino acids. Trimming cost V 0 bases and J 1 base, with 20 bases left between them. The DNA for the CDR3 is TGCAGCGTTGAAGATCCAACGTATCACAGCGGAGGCACAGATACGCAGTATTTT. Translating it yields CSVEDPTYHSGGTDTQYF.